This T cell receptor (beta chain) was found in a study of regulatory T cells in long-lasting Graves disease. In its sample, this clonotype was seen many times. Its specificity is unknown. Arm-PCR with iRepertoire HTBI primers amplified the CDR3 regions for these TCR beta libraries. Each CDR3 protein is one row after TCRdb ran MiXCR on the multiplex PCR reads. The sample lists some 230,000 distinct CDR3 sequences; about 16% were seen once. General study results and limits: Thyroid tissue was not studied; only peripheral blood was.

Trimming took 7 bases from V and 0 from J, leaving 12 bases between them. The CDR3 covers 15 residues. CDR1 MDHEN and CDR2 SYDVKM come from the germline V gene. Time point: newly diagnosed GD, antithyroid drugs for less than 3 months. RNA from PBMCs was the source of the TCR library. The sequencing used peripheral blood mononuclear cells (PBMCs), collected at new diagnosis, from a patient treated with antithyroid drugs. The chain combines TRBV28 with TRBJ1-4; no clear D. The sequence came from a female donor with Graves disease. The CDR3 DNA follows: TGTGCCAGCATTAGGGCCGGGGCAACTAATGAAAAACTGTTTTTT. It is translated as CASIRAGATNEKLFF.